Presented here are 16 T cell receptor beta chains from one specimen sequenced in a study of T cells in Graves' hyperthyroidism and ophthalmopathy. The investigators amplified TCR beta CDR3 regions from RNA transcripts. HTBI primers were employed in a first-round RT-PCR of the TCR CDR3. One entry per CDR3 protein, called by TCRdb with MiXCR from the multiplex PCR reads. The sample holds about 160,000 distinct CDR3 sequences; 9.4% are singletons and the top ten take around 20%. Sequenced material: blood. Every receptor here comes from a woman between 18 and 29 years old with Graves' hyperthyroidism that later progressed to Graves' ophthalmopathy.

This clonotype showed up many times. The genes are TRBV14 and TRBJ2-3; D ambiguous. The germline V and J ends were trimmed by 4 bases and 3 bases, with 8 bases remaining between them. The CDR3 spans 13 residues. The germline gives CDR1 SGHDN, CDR2 FVKESK. Here the CDR3 reads CASSPTPTDTQYF. CDR3 sequence (DNA): TGTGCCAGCAGCCCGACACCGACAGATACGCAGTATTTT.

This clonotype has at least ten counts. The rearrangement joins TRBV7-9 to TRBJ1-1, with 7 bases lining up with TRBD1. Germline CDR1 is SEHNR and CDR2 is FQNEAQ (reference sequence). This CDR3 is 15 amino acids long. Trimming at V came to 5 bases and at J to 2 bases, leaving 8 bases not matched to a gene. CDR3 nucleotides: TGTGCCAGCAGCCCCTCCGGGACAGACAACACTGAAGCTTTCTTT. This sequence encodes CASSPSGTDNTEAFF.

This clonotype was detected only a few times. The chain couples TRBV19 to TRBJ2-1; 8 bases align to TRBD2. The CDR3 covers 15 residues. Germline values: CDR1 LNHDA, CDR2 SQIVND (reference sequence). With V trimmed by 1 base and J by 10 bases, 9 bases remained unmatched. CDR3 coding DNA: TGTGCCAGTAGTATAGCGGGAGGGATGCTTGGGGAGCAGTTCTTC. This sequence encodes CASSIAGGMLGEQFF.

This clonotype was recorded many times. The chain couples TRBV6-1 to TRBJ2-7, with D perhaps being TRBD1 or TRBD2 (5 bases each). The V gene's germline CDR1 is MNHNS and CDR2 SASEGT. This CDR3 contains 14 residues. V lost 7 bases and J lost 3, with 16 bases in between. The CDR3 DNA reads as TGTGCCAGCATTGTCCCCCGGGGCCGCTACGAGCAGTACTTC. Protein sequence: CASIVPRGRYEQYF.

This clonotype was observed many times. The chain recombines TRBV11-1 with TRBJ2-5; possibly TRBD1 or TRBD2 for D (5 bases each). The CDR3 has 14 residues. Trimming removed 5 bases at V and 4 bases at J, with 14 bases between. CDR1 and CDR2 (germline): SGHAT, FQDESV (reference sequence). The CDR3 sequence: CASSRDPSTETQYF. The CDR3 DNA follows: TGTGCCAGCAGCAGGGACCCTAGCACAGAGACCCAGTACTTC.

This clonotype was recorded at least ten times. The J gene is TRBJ2-2, the V gene TRBV11-2; 10 bases are a match to TRBD2. The CDR3 is 17 amino acids. CDR1 is SGHAT and CDR2 is FQNNGV in the germline V gene. V shed 5 bases and J 3 bases; nucleotides not matched to a gene: 9. The CDR3 DNA sequence: TGTGCCAGCAGCCAGGGGGGACTAGCGATCTACACCGGGGAGCTGTTTTTT. Its protein is CASSQGGLAIYTGELFF. Looking up the rest from reference TRBV11-2 and TRBJ2-2 gives the full variable domain: EAGVAQSPRYKIIEKRQSVAFWCNPISGHATLYWYQQILGQGPKLLIQFQNNGVVDDSQLPKDRFSAERLKGVDSTLKIQPAKLEDSAVYLCASSQGGLAIYTGELFFGEGSRLTVL.

This clonotype has at least ten counts. The chain combines TRBV18 with TRBJ1-5; D is perhaps TRBD1 (5 bases). Germline lookup yields CDR1 KGHSH and CDR2 LQKENI. CDR3 length equals 14 residues. Trimming cost V 6 bases and J 1 base, with 10 bases left between them. DNA of the CDR3: TGTGCCAGCTCGCTGAGGGGAAGCAATCAGCCCCAGCATTTT. The encoded protein is CASSLRGSNQPQHF.

There are many counts of this clonotype. This sequence joins TRBV6-1 and TRBJ1-2; D not resolved. This CDR3 is built from 15 residues. Germline V gene lookup returns CDR1 MNHNS and CDR2 SASEGT. V was cut by 6 bases and J by 0 bases, with 14 bases left in between. CDR3 protein: CASRPTPYSNYGYTF. CDR3 in DNA: TGTGCCAGCAGGCCGACTCCGTATTCTAACTATGGCTACACCTTC.

In this sample, this clonotype turned up many times. V is TRBV18 and J is TRBJ1-5, with a tentative D call TRBD1 (6 bases). Trimming pared 1 base from V and 5 bases from J, leaving 12 bases between. CDR3 length: 15 residues. Germline assignment: CDR1 KGHSH and CDR2 LQKENI. CDR3 sequence reads: CASSPRYREDQPQHF. In nucleotides, the CDR3 is TGTGCCAGCTCACCACGGTACAGGGAAGATCAGCCCCAGCATTTT.

The chain recombines TRBV7-3 with TRBJ2-1, with TRBD2 as a possible D gene (5 bases). V lost 2 bases and J 6 bases, leaving 14 bases between the germline ends. This CDR3 is built from 15 residues. The germline V gene encodes CDR1 SGHTA and CDR2 FQGTGA. This CDR3 is CASSLYIGIANEQFF. The CDR3, as DNA: TGTGCCAGCAGCTTATATATCGGGATTGCCAATGAGCAGTTCTTC.

This clonotype came up a few times. The junction differs from germline at one of its ends, possibly a read error. This chain links TRBV5-6 with TRBJ1-2; D perhaps matches TRBD1 (6 bases). Germline CDR1 is SGHDT and CDR2 is YYEEEE. CDR3 length equals 15 residues. In nucleotides, the CDR3 is TGTGCCAGCCGCTTGGCAGGGGCCTCCAACTATGGCTACACCTTC. Residues: CASRLAGASNYGYTF.

This clonotype showed up many times. The chain has TRBV28 and TRBJ2-7; maybe TRBD2 (6 bases). The V gene lost 1 base and the J gene lost 0 bases, with 10 bases spanning the gap. From germline, CDR1 is MDHEN and CDR2 SYDVKM. CDR3 size: 15 residues. CDR3 coding DNA: TGTGCCAGCAGTTTATTTCCGGGGGTCTCCTACGAGCAGTACTTC. This sequence encodes CASSLFPGVSYEQYF.

There are a few counts of this clonotype. The chain uses TRBV6-1 and TRBJ2-5; TRBD2 is a possible D gene (6 bases). The CDR3 has 12 residues. The V end lost 6 bases, the J end lost 4 bases, and 9 bases lay between the germline ends. Germline-derived CDR1 and CDR2 are MNHNS and SASEGT. The CDR3 region is CASRRGRETQYF. CDR3 DNA sequence: TGTGCCAGCAGGCGGGGACGAGAGACCCAGTACTTC.

There are a few counts of this clonotype. V is TRBV13 and J is TRBJ2-7, with TRBD1 matching 9 bases. The length of the CDR3 is 19 residues. V lost 3 bases, J lost 4 bases, and 19 bases stayed unmatched. The germline V gene encodes CDR1 PRHDT and CDR2 FYEKMQ (reference sequence). CDR3 DNA sequence: TGTGCCAGCAGCTTGACACGGGGACTTGGGGACAGGGAACTATACGAGCAGTACTTC. Translation gives CASSLTRGLGDRELYEQYF.

This clonotype was observed at least ten times. This rearrangement joins TRBV20-1 to TRBJ1-5; D is ambiguous. Trimming removed 5 bases at V and 0 bases at J, with 8 bases between. The germline gives CDR1 DFQATT, CDR2 SNEGSKA (reference sequence). The CDR3 has 13 residues. The CDR3 is CSAVGNSNQPQHF. In DNA, the CDR3 is TGCAGTGCTGTGGGCAATAGCAATCAGCCCCAGCATTTT.

The table lists this clonotype with many counts. The chain couples TRBV6-1 to TRBJ2-2, with D uncertain. V gave up 7 bases and J gave up 3 bases, with 9 bases separating them. CDR3 length: 13 residues. Germline V CDR1 and CDR2: MNHNS, SASEGT. CDR3 sequence: CASKPGDTGELFF. The CDR3 bases are TGTGCCAGCAAACCTGGGGACACCGGGGAGCTGTTTTTT.